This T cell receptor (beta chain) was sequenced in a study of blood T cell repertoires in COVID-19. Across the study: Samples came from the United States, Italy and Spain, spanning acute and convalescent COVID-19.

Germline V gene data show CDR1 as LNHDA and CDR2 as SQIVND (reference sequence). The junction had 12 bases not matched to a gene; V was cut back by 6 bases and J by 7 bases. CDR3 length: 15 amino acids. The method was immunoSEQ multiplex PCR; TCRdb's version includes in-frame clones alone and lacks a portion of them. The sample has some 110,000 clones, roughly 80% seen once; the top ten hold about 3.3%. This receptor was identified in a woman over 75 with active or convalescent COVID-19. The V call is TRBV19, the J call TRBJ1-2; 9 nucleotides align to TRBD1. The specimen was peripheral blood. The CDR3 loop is CASRPLDRGDGGYTF. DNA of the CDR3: TGTGCCAGTAGACCATTGGACAGGGGAGACGGTGGCTACACCTTC.